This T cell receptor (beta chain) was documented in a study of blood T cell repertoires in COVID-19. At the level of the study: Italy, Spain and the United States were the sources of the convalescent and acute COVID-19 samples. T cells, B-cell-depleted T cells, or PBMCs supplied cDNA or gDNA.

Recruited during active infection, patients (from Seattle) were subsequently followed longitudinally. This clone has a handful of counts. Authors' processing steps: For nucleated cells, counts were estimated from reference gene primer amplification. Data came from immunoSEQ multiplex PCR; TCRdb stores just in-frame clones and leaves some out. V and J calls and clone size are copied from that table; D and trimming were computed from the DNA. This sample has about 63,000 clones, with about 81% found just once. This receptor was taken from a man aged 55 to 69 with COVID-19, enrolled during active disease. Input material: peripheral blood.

CDR3 protein: CASSSRLVGANVLTF. The CDR3, as DNA: TGTGCCAGCAGCAGTCGTTTGGTAGGGGCCAACGTCCTGACTTTC. The chain uses TRBV28 and TRBJ2-6; D unresolved. Germline V gene sequence: CDR1 MDHEN, CDR2 SYDVKM. The CDR3 totals 15 residues. V dropped 6 bases and J dropped 4 bases, with 13 bases sitting between them. Full variable domain (remainder filled in from reference TRBV28 and TRBJ2-6): DVKVTQSSRYLVKRTGEKVFLECVQDMDHENMFWYRQDPGLGLRLIYFSYDVKMKEKGDIPEGYSVSREKKERFSLILESASTNQTSMYLCASSSRLVGANVLTFGAGSRLTVL.